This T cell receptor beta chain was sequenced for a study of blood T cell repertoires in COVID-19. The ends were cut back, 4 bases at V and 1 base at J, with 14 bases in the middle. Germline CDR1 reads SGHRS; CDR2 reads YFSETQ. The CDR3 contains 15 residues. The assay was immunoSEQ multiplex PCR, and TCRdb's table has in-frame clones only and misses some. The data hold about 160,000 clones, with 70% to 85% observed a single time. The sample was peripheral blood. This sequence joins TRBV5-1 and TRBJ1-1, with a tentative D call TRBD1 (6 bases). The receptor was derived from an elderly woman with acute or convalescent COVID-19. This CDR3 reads CASSLLQGQNTEAFF. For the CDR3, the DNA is TGCGCCAGCAGCCTCCTCCAGGGGCAGAACACTGAAGCTTTCTTT.